Below are 27 T cell receptor beta chains sequenced from a single sample in a study of T-cell reconstitution after alpha-beta-depleted transplantation in children. During its preparation, the TCRbeta library received unique molecular identifiers. MiXCR, applied by TCRdb to the PCR reads, yields one record per CDR3 protein. The sample includes 450,000 to 600,000 distinct CDR3 sequences, approximately 20% of them seen just once. This material consisted of PBMCs from the stem cell graft donor, taken from the stem cell graft. The receptors were sampled from a human donor who donated a stem cell graft to a child with acute lymphoblastic leukemia.

This clonotype turned up a few times. This chain joins TRBV12-3 or TRBV12-4 and TRBJ2-6, with 7 bases aligning to TRBD1. The length of the CDR3 is 16 residues. Losses at the gene ends were 4 bases for V and 4 bases for J; bases not matched to a gene: 7. CDR3 in DNA: TGTGCCAGCAGTTCTCACAGGGGCGCAGGGGCCAACGTCCTGACTTTC. Residues: CASSSHRGAGANVLTF.

This clonotype was detected only a few times. The rearrangement links TRBV10-3 to TRBJ2-1; weak D call: TRBD1 (6 bases). The length of the CDR3 is 13 residues. CDR1 is ENHRY, CDR2 SYGVKD, per germline. Trimming removed 10 bases at V and 7 bases at J, with 17 bases between. The DNA for the CDR3 is TGTGCCACCAGGGGCCAGGGCGGGAATGAGCAGTTCTTC. Protein product: CATRGQGGNEQFF.

The chain recombines TRBV11-1 with TRBJ2-7; D unclear. Trimming stripped 4 bases from V and 1 base from J, with 11 bases between. CDR1 is SGHAT, CDR2 FQDESV, per germline (reference sequence). The CDR3 is 14 amino acids. The CDR3 is CASSYRTDSYEQYF. The CDR3 DNA reads as TGTGCCAGCAGCTATCGAACAGATTCCTACGAGCAGTACTTC.

The J gene is TRBJ2-3, the V gene TRBV7-3; a weak D match, TRBD1 (6 bases). The CDR3 spans 15 residues. In germline, CDR1 is SGHTA, CDR2 FQGTGA. Trimming cost V 6 bases and J 2 bases, with 15 bases left between them. DNA of the CDR3: TGTGCCAGCAGAAAGGCAGGGGCACTCACAGATACGCAGTATTTT. Protein sequence: CASRKAGALTDTQYF.

The rearrangement links TRBV15 to TRBJ1-1; possibly TRBD1 for D (6 bases). CDR3 length equals 14 residues. From germline, CDR1 is LNHNV and CDR2 YYDKDF (reference sequence). Trimming shortened V by 2 bases and J by 1 base, and 8 bases separated the two germline ends. CDR3 amino acids: CATSRRGTNTEAFF. The CDR3, as DNA: TGTGCCACCAGCAGAAGGGGGACGAACACTGAAGCTTTCTTT.

This rearrangement joins TRBV27 to TRBJ1-1; D is ambiguous. This CDR3 contains 14 residues. Trimming stripped 6 bases from V and 1 base from J, with 12 bases between. CDR1 and CDR2 (germline): MNHEY, SMNVEV (reference sequence). The CDR3 bases are TGTGCCAGCAGGGGGTCGTTGGGGAACACTGAAGCTTTCTTT. Translating gives CASRGSLGNTEAFF.

This clonotype came up a few times. The chain carries TRBV24-1 and TRBJ2-7, with 9 bases matching TRBD2. This CDR3 comprises 16 residues. CDR1 KGHDR and CDR2 SFDVKD come from the germline V gene. V was clipped by 5 bases and J by 6 bases; unmatched bases: 13. The CDR3: CATSVPTGTSILEQYF. The CDR3 DNA follows: TGTGCCACCAGTGTCCCGACCGGGACTAGCATCCTCGAGCAGTACTTC.

The sample holds one count of this clonotype. This chain connects TRBV27 to TRBJ2-3, with D possibly being TRBD2 (5 bases). Germline-derived CDR1 and CDR2 are MNHEY and SMNVEV (reference sequence). The CDR3 has 18 residues. V lost 0 bases to trimming and J lost 14 bases, with 30 bases between them. The DNA of the CDR3 is TGTGCCAGCAGTTTATCATGCTGGGGTAGCGCCCGATCCGTGGAACTGTATTTT. Amino acids: CASSLSCWGSARSVELYF.

This clonotype was recorded a few times. The V and J genes are TRBV27 and TRBJ2-4; a weak D match, TRBD1 (7 bases). The CDR3 contains 15 residues. CDR1 and CDR2 from the germline V gene are MNHEY and SMNVEV (reference sequence). V shed 5 bases and J shed 3 bases, with 14 bases lying between them. The CDR3 DNA is TGTGCCAGCAGTATCCACAGGGGACTCAAAAACATTCAGTACTTC. It specifies CASSIHRGLKNIQYF.

This clonotype showed up just a few times. The chain carries TRBV3-1 and TRBJ2-4; D is unresolved. The CDR3 contains 12 residues. Germline assignment: CDR1 LGHDT and CDR2 YNNKEL (reference sequence). V dropped 0 bases and J dropped 9 bases, with 6 bases sitting between them. This chain's CDR3 is CASSQEAPIQYF. CDR3 DNA sequence: TGTGCCAGCAGCCAAGAAGCTCCCATTCAGTACTTC.

This clonotype showed up just a few times. The chain couples TRBV25-1 to TRBJ2-7; unclear D gene. V was shortened by 3 bases and J by 3 bases, with 12 bases between the two germline ends. Per germline, CDR1 MGHDK and CDR2 SYGVNS. This CDR3 contains 14 residues. CDR3 coding DNA: TGTGCCAGCAGTGAGGCCGGGCCGAACTACGAGCAGTACTTC. Its translation is CASSEAGPNYEQYF.

The chain carries TRBV7-2 and TRBJ1-2, with no clear D. The CDR3 sequence is 14 residues long. The V end was cut by 6 bases, the J end by 3 bases, with 14 bases between. Per the germline V gene, CDR1 is SGHTA and CDR2 is FQGNSA. The CDR3 region is CASSFSSGDYGYTF. The CDR3 nucleotides read TGTGCCAGCAGTTTTAGCTCCGGAGACTATGGCTACACCTTC.

This clonotype was detected only a few times. The V gene is TRBV29-1, the J gene TRBJ2-7, with 10 nucleotides matching TRBD1. Germline V gene sequence: CDR1 SQVTM, CDR2 ANQGSEA. There are 14 residues in the CDR3. After removal of 6 bases from V and 3 bases from J, the junction contained 8 bases not matched to a gene. For the CDR3, the DNA is TGCAGCGTCGCCCGTTGGACAGGGGGCTACGAGCAGTACTTC. The encoded protein is CSVARWTGGYEQYF.

The rearrangement links TRBV2 to TRBJ1-1; D unclear. In germline, CDR1 is SNHLY, CDR2 FYNNEI. The CDR3 is 13 amino acids. Trimming cost V 4 bases and J 1 base, with 7 bases left between them. The chain's CDR3 is CASSADWNTEAFF. As DNA, the CDR3 is TGTGCCAGCAGTGCGGACTGGAACACTGAAGCTTTCTTT.

This clonotype showed up many times. The genes are TRBV27 and TRBJ2-1, with D hard to call. CDR1 is MNHEY and CDR2 is SMNVEV in the germline V gene (reference sequence). This CDR3 comprises 14 residues. V was clipped by 2 bases and J by 0 bases, with 5 bases between them. CDR3 DNA sequence: TGTGCCAGCAGTTTAGCCCGCTCCTACAATGAGCAGTTCTTC. This translates into CASSLARSYNEQFF.

The V call is TRBV7-8, the J call TRBJ2-2; D ambiguous. Deletions cut 1 base from V and 7 bases from J, with 4 bases between. The CDR3 length is 12 residues. The germline V gene encodes CDR1 SGHVS and CDR2 FQNEAQ. The CDR3 DNA is TGTGCCAGCAGCTTAGAGTACGGGGAGCTGTTTTTT. Translated, it gives CASSLEYGELFF.

The chain recombines TRBV12-3 or TRBV12-4 with TRBJ1-1, with TRBD1 as a possible D gene (5 bases). V was cut by 2 bases and J by 5 bases, with 21 bases left in between. This CDR3 is 17 amino acids long. The CDR3, as DNA: TGTGCCAGCAGTTTACTGGGACTGTGGGGGGATGGAACTGAAGCTTTCTTT. It encodes CASSLLGLWGDGTEAFF.

This clonotype was recorded a few times. This rearrangement joins TRBV12-3 or TRBV12-4 to TRBJ2-7, with a tentative D call TRBD1 (7 bases). V lost 5 bases and J 1 base, leaving 15 bases between the germline ends. This CDR3 contains 15 residues. This CDR3 reads CASSIKSGGSYEQYF. The CDR3 bases are TGTGCCAGCAGTATAAAGTCAGGGGGGTCCTACGAGCAGTACTTC.

The rearrangement uses TRBV9 and TRBJ2-1; 7 bases match TRBD2. CDR1 and CDR2 from the germline V gene are SGDLS and YYNGEE. The junction had 4 bases not matched to a gene; V was cut back by 4 bases and J by 6 bases. CDR3 length: 13 residues. This CDR3 reads CASSWGTTNEQFF. DNA of the CDR3: TGTGCCAGCAGCTGGGGGACTACCAATGAGCAGTTCTTC.

This chain links TRBV20-1 with TRBJ2-1; TRBD2 agrees at 12 bases. The ends lost 5 bases at V and 9 bases at J; junction bases unmatched: 8. Per the germline V gene, CDR1 is DFQATT and CDR2 is SNEGSKA (reference sequence). The length of the CDR3 is 14 residues. CDR3 sequence reads: CSAPTSGSGGEQFF. In DNA form, the CDR3 reads TGCAGTGCTCCGACTAGCGGGAGCGGCGGTGAGCAGTTCTTC.

This chain uses TRBV7-9 with TRBJ2-5; 7 nucleotides align to TRBD1. V shed 4 bases, J shed 0 bases, and the junction held 5 bases outside the gene matches. CDR1 and CDR2 from the germline V gene are SEHNR and FQNEAQ (reference sequence). This CDR3 is built from 15 residues. As DNA, the CDR3 is TGTGCCAGCAGCTCTCCCGACAGGGACCAAGAGACCCAGTACTTC. It specifies CASSSPDRDQETQYF.

The J gene is TRBJ1-2, the V gene TRBV5-1; D is unresolved. CDR3 length: 13 amino acids. The V end was cut by 2 bases, the J end by 3 bases, with 8 bases between. Germline V CDR1 and CDR2: SGHRS, YFSETQ. CDR3 loop: CASSFDGDYGYTF. The CDR3 DNA reads TGCGCCAGCAGCTTCGACGGCGACTATGGCTACACCTTC.

This clonotype was counted only a few times. This rearrangement joins TRBV25-1 to TRBJ2-7; D is perhaps TRBD2 (5 bases). The CDR3 loop spans 15 amino acids. V gave up 3 bases and J gave up 6 bases, with 18 bases separating them. The V gene's germline CDR1 is MGHDK and CDR2 SYGVNS. The CDR3 protein is CASSDRLHMSGEQYF. The DNA of the CDR3 is TGTGCCAGCAGTGATCGGCTACATATGAGCGGCGAGCAGTACTTC.

This clonotype was seen a handful of times. The chain is built from TRBV6-5 and TRBJ2-3; 7 bases line up with TRBD2. The trim removed 0 bases at V and 5 bases at J, leaving 14 bases unmatched. This CDR3 has 18 amino acids. Germline lookup yields CDR1 MNHEY and CDR2 SVGAGI. CDR3 nucleotides: TGTGCCAGCAGTTACTCCCGGCAGGAACCGGGACTAAGAGATACGCAGTATTTT. Residues: CASSYSRQEPGLRDTQYF.

V and J are TRBV5-6 and TRBJ2-4; no clear D. This CDR3 contains 14 residues. Per the germline V gene, CDR1 is SGHDT and CDR2 is YYEEEE. The V gene lost 4 bases and the J gene lost 1 base, with 9 bases spanning the gap. The CDR3 reads CASSRPVAKNIQYF. The CDR3 region has the DNA TGTGCCAGCAGCCGACCGGTCGCCAAAAACATTCAGTACTTC.

The chain links TRBV5-1 to TRBJ2-7; 15 bases align to TRBD2. CDR3 size: 18 residues. Germline V gene data show CDR1 as SGHRS and CDR2 as YFSETQ. V shed 2 bases and J 6 bases; nucleotides not matched to a gene: 12. CDR3 DNA: TGCGCCAGCAGCTTTGGGACTAGCGGGAGGCTGGGCATACGCGAGCAGTACTTC. Protein sequence: CASSFGTSGRLGIREQYF.

The sample holds a few counts of this clonotype. This chain uses TRBV7-2 with TRBJ2-1; D gene ambiguous. Germline values: CDR1 SGHTA, CDR2 FQGNSA. The CDR3 is 14 amino acids. V was clipped by 1 base and J by 10 bases, with 14 bases between them. Here the CDR3 reads CASSLGALGLEQFF. CDR3 DNA sequence: TGTGCCAGCAGCTTAGGGGCTCTCGGGCTAGAGCAGTTCTTC.